The entry that follows covers one T cell receptor (beta chain) sequence. What it binds is unknown. This specimen belongs to a study of CXCR3-negative and CXCR3-positive naive CD8 T cells. About the research overall: Each library gave roughly 1.5 +/- 0.3 million of approximately 150 million TRB reads.

Each TRB cDNA library was prepared by 5' RACE (with UMI labels). With the 5' RACE reads reprocessed, TCRdb shows one record per CDR3 protein and no DNA. In all, the sample yields around 140,000 distinct CDR3 sequences. The CDR3 is made up of 13 amino acids. CDR1 is SQVTM, CDR2 ANQGSEA, per germline. Study-wide findings and caveats: Similar TRBV-TRBJ gene usage was seen in naive CXCR3-negative and CXCR3-positive cells, but not in memory cells. It was found that naive subsets had comparable surface CD5, and TCR strength was inferred from TRB CDR3 properties.

Naive CD8+ T lymphocytes were specified as CD45RO-CCR7+CD27+CD95-. The rearrangement uses TRBV29-1 and TRBJ2-1; TCRdb designates TRBD2, a call that cannot be tested without DNA. The sequencing sample was made of naive CXCR3- CD8+ T cells from blood. As to subset: CD45RO-CCR7+CD27+CD95- naive CD8+ T cells lacking CXCR3 (TNR3-). The clonotype originates from a human donor in good health. Some clones in this sample may be carry-over from other donors' samples. The CDR3 spells CSVGGGAYNEQFF.